Below, 26 T cell receptor beta chains from the same sample are listed, as sequenced in a study of T-cell reconstitution after alpha-beta-depleted transplantation in children. Unique molecular identifiers were incorporated when the TCRbeta library was constructed. TCRdb reanalysed the PCR reads using MiXCR and keeps one entry per CDR3 protein. Among about 98,000 distinct CDR3 sequences, 23% were seen once, and the ten largest hold about 21%. The specimen was PBMCs, collected before TCRalphabeta/CD19-depleted stem cell transplant. These TCRs come from a boy aged 2 to 9 with acute lymphoblastic leukemia, due to receive a stem cell transplant.

This sequence joins TRBV7-2 and TRBJ1-4; possible D gene TRBD1, 5 bases. CDR1 and CDR2 (germline): SGHTA, FQGNSA. Deletions cut 0 bases from V and 7 bases from J, with 18 bases between. CDR3 length equals 17 residues. The CDR3 bases are TGTGCCAGCAGCTTAGCGGGGCTTCCCGTAACAGGTGAAAAACTGTTTTTT. Amino acids: CASSLAGLPVTGEKLFF.

The rearrangement uses TRBV18 and TRBJ1-5, with 12 bases matching TRBD1. Trimming cost V 4 bases and J 7 bases; bases outside gene matches: 8. The CDR3 runs to 16 residues. Germline V CDR1 and CDR2: KGHSH, LQKENI. The CDR3 loop reads CASSRGTGGSGQPQHF. As DNA, the CDR3 is TGTGCCAGCTCACGAGGGACAGGGGGCTCAGGGCAGCCCCAGCATTTT. Variable domain in full (rest from reference TRBV18 and TRBJ1-5): NAGVMQNPRHLVRRRGQEARLRCSPMKGHSHVYWYRQLPEEGLKFMVYLQKENIIDESGMPKERFSAEFPKEGPSILRIQQVVRGDSAAYFCASSRGTGGSGQPQHFGDGTRLSIL.

This clonotype appeared a few times. CDR3 in amino acids: CASSGDGWEQYF. Here the CDR3 DNA reads TGTGCCAGCAGCGGCGACGGGTGGGAGCAGTACTTC. The gene calls are TRBV6-1 and TRBJ2-7, with no clear D. The ends were cut back, 6 bases at V and 7 bases at J, with 13 bases in the middle. This CDR3 has 12 residues. The germline V gene encodes CDR1 MNHNS and CDR2 SASEGT.

V and J are TRBV28 and TRBJ1-6; 8 nucleotides line up with TRBD1. Germline lookup yields CDR1 MDHEN and CDR2 SYDVKM. The CDR3 has 15 amino acids. J lost 10 bases, V lost 3 bases, and 8 bases had no gene match. CDR3: CASSLSTGGRSPLHF. The CDR3 coding sequence is TGTGCCAGCAGTTTGTCAACAGGGGGGCGGTCACCCCTCCACTTT.

The chain combines TRBV4-3 with TRBJ2-7, with 7 bases matching TRBD1. The V gene end was trimmed by 0 bases and the J gene end by 6 bases; junction bases not matched to a gene: 11. This CDR3 is 16 amino acids long. Looked up from germline, CDR1 is LGHNA and CDR2 is YSLEER. As DNA, the CDR3 is TGCGCCAGCAGCCAAGATTATGGGGACAGCTACTCCGAGCAGTACTTC. It codes for CASSQDYGDSYSEQYF.

This clonotype was observed a few times. DNA for the CDR3: TGTGCCAGCAGTAACAGGGTGGACTATGGCTACACCTTC. Protein product: CASSNRVDYGYTF. The chain combines TRBV6-2 or TRBV6-3 with TRBJ1-2; weak D call: TRBD1 (6 bases). This CDR3 contains 13 residues. V lost 5 bases and J 3 bases, leaving 10 bases between the germline ends. Germline CDR1 and CDR2: MNHEY and SVGEGT.

The sample holds a few counts of this clonotype. The chain recombines TRBV10-3 with TRBJ2-3, with D perhaps matching TRBD2 (6 bases). V was shortened by 3 bases and J by 2 bases, with 9 bases between the two germline ends. Germline lookup yields CDR1 ENHRY and CDR2 SYGVKD. The CDR3 runs 14 residues. The DNA for the CDR3 is TGTGCCATCAGTGAACTAGCCCCCACAGATACGCAGTATTTT. Translation gives CAISELAPTDTQYF.

This clonotype has only a few counts. This chain joins TRBV20-1 and TRBJ2-5; the match to TRBD2 covers 7 bases. V shed 5 bases, J shed 2 bases, and the junction held 11 bases outside the gene matches. The CDR3 is 15 amino acids. The germline gives CDR1 DFQATT, CDR2 SNEGSKA (reference sequence). The CDR3 DNA is TGCAGTGCTGCTCTCCATAGCGGGCCACAAGAGACCCAGTACTTC. Protein: CSAALHSGPQETQYF.

This clonotype came up a few times. The V and J genes are TRBV7-2 and TRBJ1-4, with D hard to call. V lost 1 base to trimming and J lost 7 bases, with 13 bases between them. The CDR3 totals 15 residues. Germline CDR1 is SGHTA and CDR2 is FQGNSA. This CDR3 reads CASSLEGWSGEKLFF. For the CDR3, the DNA is TGTGCCAGCAGCTTAGAAGGGTGGTCGGGTGAAAAACTGTTTTTT.

This clonotype came up a few times. The CDR3 region is CASPRPNSGRNEQFF. As DNA, the CDR3 is TGCGCTTCCCCCCGGCCTAATAGCGGAAGAAATGAGCAGTTCTTC. This rearrangement joins TRBV20-1 to TRBJ2-1; possibly TRBD2 for D (6 bases). The CDR3 has 15 amino acids. Germline-derived CDR1 and CDR2 are DFQATT and SNEGSKA (reference sequence).

This clonotype has just a few counts. V usage is TRBV11-2 and J usage is TRBJ2-1; D is ambiguous. Trimming removed 1 base at V and 11 bases at J, with 9 bases between. CDR3 length: 12 residues. Germline-derived CDR1 and CDR2 are SGHAT and FQNNGV. In nucleotides, the CDR3 is TGTGCCAGCAGCTTAGTCCCCGAAAAGCAGTTCTTC. This sequence encodes CASSLVPEKQFF. Using reference TRBV11-2 and TRBJ2-1 for the parts outside the CDR3, the full variable domain is EAGVAQSPRYKIIEKRQSVAFWCNPISGHATLYWYQQILGQGPKLLIQFQNNGVVDDSQLPKDRFSAERLKGVDSTLKIQPAKLEDSAVYLCASSLVPEKQFFGPGTRLTVL.

The V gene is TRBV27, the J gene TRBJ1-2; 7 bases map to TRBD1. In germline, CDR1 is MNHEY, CDR2 SMNVEV (reference sequence). The CDR3 is 14 amino acids. V lost 6 bases and J lost 0; bases outside the gene matches: 4. CDR3 protein: CASRGQRANYGYTF. The CDR3 DNA reads as TGTGCCAGCAGGGGACAGAGAGCTAACTATGGCTACACCTTC.

The chain couples TRBV29-1 to TRBJ2-5, with D tentatively TRBD2 (5 bases). Per the germline V gene, CDR1 is SQVTM and CDR2 is ANQGSEA. This CDR3 has 12 residues. V lost 7 bases and J 5 bases, leaving 14 bases between the germline ends. The CDR3 spells CSGGLRKETQYF. CDR3 DNA: TGCAGCGGCGGACTTCGTAAGGAGACCCAGTACTTC.

This chain links TRBV20-1 with TRBJ2-1; 11 bases map to TRBD2. CDR1 is DFQATT, CDR2 SNEGSKA, per germline (reference sequence). CDR3 length equals 16 residues. J lost 8 bases, V lost 8 bases, and 17 bases had no gene match. Here the CDR3 reads CSPGLAVLTARDEQFF. The DNA of the CDR3 is TGCAGTCCGGGACTAGCGGTTCTCACCGCCAGGGATGAGCAGTTCTTC.

The rearrangement links TRBV5-1 to TRBJ2-1; D possibly corresponds to TRBD1 (5 bases). Germline V gene data show CDR1 as SGHRS and CDR2 as YFSETQ. V gave up 3 bases and J gave up 4 bases, with 8 bases separating them. The CDR3 contains 13 residues. The CDR3 DNA reads TGCGCCAGCAGCTCGGACACTTACAATGAGCAGTTCTTC. This sequence encodes CASSSDTYNEQFF.

This CDR3 reads CASTKRQGAGVYGYTF. In nucleotides, the CDR3 is TGTGCCAGCACCAAACGACAGGGAGCGGGGGTCTATGGCTACACCTTC. The V gene is TRBV6-1, the J gene TRBJ1-2, with 7 bases fitting TRBD1. V shed 7 bases and J 4 bases; nucleotides not matched to a gene: 15. In germline, CDR1 is MNHNS, CDR2 SASEGT. The CDR3 has 16 amino acids.

This clonotype was seen a handful of times. V and J are TRBV10-2 and TRBJ2-3, with 12 nucleotides matching TRBD2. V was clipped by 8 bases and J by 0 bases; unmatched bases: 3. The CDR3 loop spans 15 amino acids. Germline V lookup: CDR1 WSHSY, CDR2 SAAADI. For the CDR3, the DNA is TGCGCCAGCTTTGGACTAGCGGGAAGCACAGATACGCAGTATTTT. Its translation is CASFGLAGSTDTQYF.

This clonotype was recorded a few times. The chain uses TRBV29-1 and TRBJ2-1, with 8 positions matching TRBD1. From germline, CDR1 is SQVTM and CDR2 ANQGSEA. V was pared by 7 bases and J by 8 bases, with 7 bases of the junction left unmatched. This CDR3 is 12 amino acids long. The CDR3 reads CSARQGYDEQFF. In DNA form, the CDR3 reads TGCAGCGCTCGACAGGGGTACGATGAGCAGTTCTTC.

The chain combines TRBV12-3 or TRBV12-4 with TRBJ1-2; D remains unclear. This CDR3 has 12 amino acids. V was clipped by 3 bases and J by 8 bases, with 10 bases between them. CDR3 residues: CASSFSQGGYTF. The CDR3 nucleotides are TGTGCCAGCAGTTTTTCCCAAGGAGGCTACACCTTC.

The gene calls are TRBV20-1 and TRBJ2-1; 10 bases match TRBD2. The CDR3 is 17 residues long. Germline V gives CDR1 DFQATT, CDR2 SNEGSKA (reference sequence). V shed 1 base, J shed 1 base, and the junction held 7 bases outside the gene matches. In nucleotides, the CDR3 is TGCAGTGCTAGAGCCCGGACTAGCGGACTATCCTACAATGAGCAGTTCTTC. Translated, it gives CSARARTSGLSYNEQFF.

The chain links TRBV5-5 to TRBJ1-5, with D possibly being TRBD1 (5 bases). V lost 0 bases, J lost 6 bases, and 7 bases lay in between. The germline V gene encodes CDR1 SGHKS and CDR2 YYEKEE (reference sequence). CDR3 length: 13 amino acids. CDR3 nucleotides: TGTGCCAGCAGCTTGGCAGGGTTTCAGCCCCAGCATTTT. Protein sequence: CASSLAGFQPQHF.

Ten or more counts support this clonotype. The V and J genes are TRBV9 and TRBJ2-1; D uncertain. Trimming pared 5 bases from V and 4 bases from J, leaving 10 bases between. The CDR3 consists of 13 residues. Germline-derived CDR1 and CDR2 are SGDLS and YYNGEE. DNA for the CDR3: TGTGCCAGCAGTGATGGGTGGTACAATGAGCAGTTCTTC. Amino acid sequence: CASSDGWYNEQFF.

This chain links TRBV20-1 with TRBJ2-1; D gene uncertain. This CDR3 has 14 amino acids. Looked up from germline, CDR1 is DFQATT and CDR2 is SNEGSKA (reference sequence). V was pared by 2 bases and J by 5 bases, with 13 bases between. The CDR3 is CSARPHHGHNEQFF. The CDR3 region has the DNA TGCAGTGCTAGACCCCACCACGGACACAATGAGCAGTTCTTC.

The chain links TRBV28 to TRBJ2-1, with D unclear. Germline CDR1 and CDR2: MDHEN and SYDVKM. Trimming took 1 base from V and 13 from J, leaving 11 bases between them. The CDR3 contains 12 residues. CDR3 amino acids: CASSLFDRNQFF. As DNA, the CDR3 is TGTGCCAGCAGTTTATTTGACCGAAACCAGTTCTTC.

There are many counts of this clonotype. The chain links TRBV28 to TRBJ2-2; no clear D gene. Deletions cut 8 bases from V and 6 bases from J, with 10 bases between. In germline, CDR1 is MDHEN, CDR2 SYDVKM. This CDR3 comprises 12 residues. The CDR3 region has the DNA TGTGCCAGCGCCCAGGCGCCCGGGGAGCTGTTTTTT. Its translation is CASAQAPGELFF.

In this sample, this clonotype turned up many times. The chain carries TRBV3-1 and TRBJ2-1, with 8 bases identical to TRBD2. Germline V gene lookup returns CDR1 LGHDT and CDR2 YNNKEL (reference sequence). The CDR3 totals 14 residues. The J segment lost 9 bases and the V segment lost 3 bases, leaving 7 bases of the junction unmatched. CDR3 loop: CASSQGAGEGEQFF. CDR3 DNA sequence: TGTGCCAGCAGCCAGGGAGCGGGAGAGGGTGAGCAGTTCTTC.